This T cell receptor beta chain was documented in a study of cytomegalovirus exposure and HLA in healthy donors. The CDR3 length is 14 residues. Trimming shortened V by 6 bases and J by 6 bases, and 16 bases separated the two germline ends. Germline CDR1 reads SGHRS; CDR2 reads YFSETQ. With regard to this clone: The antigen remains unidentified.

The data were produced by immunoSEQ multiplex PCR, yet TCRdb's version contains in-frame clones alone and is incomplete. The sample shows some 84,000 clones, under 95% of them seen only once. Study results and limitations: Generally TCR sequences proved uncommon, though certain public TCRs appeared in numerous donors. A few CMV-associated chains proved CMV antigen-specific in vitro.

The TCR originated in a man aged 25 to 40 in good health and CMV-seronegative. The specimen was PBMCs. This chain uses TRBV5-1 with TRBJ2-1; D perhaps matches TRBD2 (6 bases). This chain's CDR3 is CASTPQAGSNEQFF. CDR3 DNA sequence: TGCGCCAGCACACCTCAGGCCGGGAGCAATGAGCAGTTCTTC. Full variable domain (missing parts from reference TRBV5-1 and TRBJ2-1): KAGVTQTPRYLIKTRGQQVTLSCSPISGHRSVSWYQQTPGQGLQFLFEYFSETQRNKGNFPGRFSGRQFSNSRSEMNVSTLELGDSALYLCASTPQAGSNEQFFGPGTRLTVL.